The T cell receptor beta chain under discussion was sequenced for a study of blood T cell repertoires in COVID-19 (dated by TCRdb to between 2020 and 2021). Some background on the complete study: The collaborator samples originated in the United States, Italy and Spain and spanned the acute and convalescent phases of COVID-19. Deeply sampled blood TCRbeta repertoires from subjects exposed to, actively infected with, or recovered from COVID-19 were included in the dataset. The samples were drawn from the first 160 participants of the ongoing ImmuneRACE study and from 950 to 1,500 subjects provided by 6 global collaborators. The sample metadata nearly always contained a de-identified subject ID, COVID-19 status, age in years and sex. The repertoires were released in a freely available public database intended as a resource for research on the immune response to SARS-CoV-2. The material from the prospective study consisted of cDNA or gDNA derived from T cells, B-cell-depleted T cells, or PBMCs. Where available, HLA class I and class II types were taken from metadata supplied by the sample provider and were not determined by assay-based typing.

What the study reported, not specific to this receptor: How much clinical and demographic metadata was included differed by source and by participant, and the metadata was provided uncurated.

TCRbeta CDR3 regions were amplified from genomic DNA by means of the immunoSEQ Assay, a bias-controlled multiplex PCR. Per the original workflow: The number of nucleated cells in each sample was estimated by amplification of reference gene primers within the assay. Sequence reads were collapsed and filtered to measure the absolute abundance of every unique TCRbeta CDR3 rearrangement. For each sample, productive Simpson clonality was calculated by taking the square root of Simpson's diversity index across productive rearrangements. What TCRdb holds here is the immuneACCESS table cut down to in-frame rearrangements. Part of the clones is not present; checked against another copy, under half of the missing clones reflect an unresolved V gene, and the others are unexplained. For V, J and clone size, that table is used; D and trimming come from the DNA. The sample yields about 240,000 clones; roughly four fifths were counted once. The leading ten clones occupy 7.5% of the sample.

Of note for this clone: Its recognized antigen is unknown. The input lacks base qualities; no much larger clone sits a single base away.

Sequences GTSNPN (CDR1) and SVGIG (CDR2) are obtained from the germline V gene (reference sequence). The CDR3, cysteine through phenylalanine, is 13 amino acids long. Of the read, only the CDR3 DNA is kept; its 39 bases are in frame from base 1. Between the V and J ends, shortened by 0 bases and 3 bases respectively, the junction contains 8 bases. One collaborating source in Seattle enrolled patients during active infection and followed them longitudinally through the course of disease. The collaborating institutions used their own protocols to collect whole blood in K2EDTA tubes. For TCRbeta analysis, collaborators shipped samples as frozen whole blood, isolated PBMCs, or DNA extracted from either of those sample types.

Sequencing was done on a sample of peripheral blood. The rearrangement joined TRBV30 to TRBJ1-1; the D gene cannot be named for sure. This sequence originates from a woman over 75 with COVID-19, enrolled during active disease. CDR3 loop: CAWSVREHTEAFF. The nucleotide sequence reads TGTGCCTGGAGTGTCCGGGAGCACACTGAAGCTTTCTTT.